The present TCR beta chain was sequenced within a study of cytomegalovirus exposure and HLA in healthy donors. Study overall: The Caucasian-associated ancestry cluster contained 81% of the approximately 400 genotyped donors.

With respect to this clone: Its antigen is unknown.

Trimming shortened V by 6 bases and J by 6 bases, and 8 bases separated the two germline ends. CDR3 length: 12 residues. Germline loops: CDR1 SEHNR, CDR2 FQNEAQ (reference sequence). All donors participated as healthy donors of bone marrow. Unrecorded immune exposure was likely among donors, who were nominally healthy when sampled. The PCR was carried out with 60 Vbeta primers and 13 Jbeta primers. Some clones are missing from TCRdb's copy, which holds only in-frame ones; the method was immunoSEQ multiplex PCR. The sample lists 160,000 or so clones, roughly 81% occurring once. Study-level results: In a later analysis, specific HLA alleles were associated with more than 15,000 TCR beta sequences at a 0.05 false discovery rate.

Material for sequencing was PBMCs. This receptor was identified in a woman between 18 and 30 years old in good health and CMV-seropositive. The chain couples TRBV7-9 to TRBJ2-2; D may be TRBD1 (5 bases). CDR3 protein: CASSPGSGELFF. The CDR3 bases are TGTGCCAGCAGTCCAGGGTCCGGGGAGCTGTTTTTT.